Listed here are 26 T cell receptor beta chains from one sample, sequenced in a study of naive and memory T cell subsets (dated by TCRdb to about 2017). Library construction relied on UMI-ligation and nested PCR. Instrument used: Illumina MiSeq. The beta constant-region primer consisted of an equimolar mixture of two oligonucleotides that together covered TRBC1 and TRBC2. Clones were called with MiXCR by TCRdb after fastp trimmed the public reads at Q25, and only in-frame beta chains were retained. Rows are combined by CDR3 protein, so each entry shows the most common genes and DNA. The sample table records about 85,000 distinct CDR3 sequences; 13% of these occur just once. 0.75% to 0.95% of the sample is taken by the ten largest. Sequences were obtained from central memory CD4+ T cells from blood. In light of the paper, this sample's cell subset or site label describes: central memory, CD45RA- CD27+. Receptors were obtained from a human donor in good health.

This clonotype turned up a few times. The chain carries TRBV7-2 and TRBJ2-6, with TRBD1 as a possible D gene (6 bases). The CDR3 runs 15 residues. Per germline, CDR1 SGHTA and CDR2 FQGNSA. V lost 1 base and J 4 bases, leaving 8 bases between the germline ends. The CDR3 region is CASSLDRVGANVLTF. In DNA form, the CDR3 reads TGTGCCAGCAGCTTAGACAGGGTCGGGGCCAACGTCCTGACTTTC.

For the CDR3, the DNA is TGTGCCAGCAGTCCCCCTAGCGGTCCTGAGGAGCAGTACTTC. The encoded protein is CASSPPSGPEEQYF. The chain has TRBV2 and TRBJ2-7, with 7 bases matching TRBD2. J lost 7 bases, V lost 5 bases, and 11 bases had no gene match. The CDR3 consists of 14 residues. Germline V CDR1 and CDR2: SNHLY, FYNNEI.

Here the CDR3 reads CASSRPTLTGSYNEQFF. The CDR3 region has the DNA TGCGCCAGCAGCCGTCCTACCCTGACAGGGTCCTACAATGAGCAGTTCTTC. The chain joins TRBV4-1 to TRBJ2-1, with TRBD1 identical over 7 bases. This CDR3 spans 17 amino acids. Germline V lookup: CDR1 MGHRA, CDR2 YSYEKL. The V and J ends lost 4 bases and 1 base, in that order; junction bases with no gene match: 10.

Only a few counts were recorded for this clonotype. V is TRBV20-1 and J is TRBJ1-2; 7 bases agree with TRBD1. The germline V gene has CDR1 DFQATT and CDR2 SNEGSKA (reference sequence). The trim removed 5 bases at V and 7 bases at J, leaving 10 bases unmatched. This CDR3 region has 13 residues. CDR3 protein: CSALETGFFGYTF. CDR3 DNA sequence: TGCAGTGCTCTCGAGACAGGGTTCTTTGGCTACACCTTC.

V usage is TRBV20-1 and J usage is TRBJ1-1, with D hard to call. V was pared by 7 bases and J by 2 bases, with 11 bases between. CDR1 and CDR2 (germline): DFQATT, SNEGSKA (reference sequence). This CDR3 is built from 12 residues. The DNA of the CDR3 is TGCAGTGTGGGCAGTAGAAACACTGAAGCTTTCTTT. It translates to CSVGSRNTEAFF.

A few counts support this clonotype. This chain connects TRBV28 to TRBJ2-3, with 8 positions matching TRBD2. Germline V gene sequence: CDR1 MDHEN, CDR2 SYDVKM. With 4 bases clipped from V and 8 bases from J, the junction kept 5 bases outside the gene matches. The CDR3 runs to 13 residues. Here the CDR3 reads CASSYSGSFTQYF. CDR3 DNA: TGTGCCAGCAGTTACAGCGGGAGTTTTACGCAGTATTTT. The whole variable domain, remainder taken from reference TRBV28 and TRBJ2-3, is DVKVTQSSRYLVKRTGEKVFLECVQDMDHENMFWYRQDPGLGLRLIYFSYDVKMKEKGDIPEGYSVSREKKERFSLILESASTNQTSMYLCASSYSGSFTQYFGPGTRLTVL.

This chain connects TRBV28 to TRBJ1-2; D is uncertain. Germline assignment: CDR1 MDHEN and CDR2 SYDVKM. Trimming stripped 7 bases from V and 4 bases from J, with 13 bases between. CDR3 length: 13 residues. The DNA of the CDR3 is TGTGCCAGCACTTTTAGTAGTTTCTATGGCTACACCTTC. Its translation: CASTFSSFYGYTF.

There are a few counts of this clonotype. The chain joins TRBV12-3 or TRBV12-4 to TRBJ2-3; 9 bases align to TRBD1. The length of the CDR3 is 14 residues. The V and J ends lost 4 bases and 6 bases, in that order; junction bases with no gene match: 5. CDR3 bases: TGTGCCAGCAGTTCCCGGACAGGGGTGGATACGCAGTATTTT. Translation: CASSSRTGVDTQYF.

The chain couples TRBV3-1 to TRBJ2-1; D is unclear. Germline lookup yields CDR1 LGHDT and CDR2 YNNKEL (reference sequence). Trimming took off 0 bases at V and 8 bases at J, with 5 bases between the two ends. This CDR3 has 12 amino acids. This CDR3 reads CASSQDGDEQFF. As DNA, the CDR3 is TGTGCCAGCAGCCAAGATGGGGATGAGCAGTTCTTC.

The genes are TRBV12-3 or TRBV12-4 and TRBJ2-2, with a tentative D call TRBD2 (5 bases). This CDR3 spans 15 amino acids. V shed 6 bases and J shed 0 bases, with 11 bases lying between them. DNA for the CDR3: TGTGCCAGCAGATCTCGGACTGCGAACACCGGGGAGCTGTTTTTT. This translates into CASRSRTANTGELFF.

This clonotype was recorded a few times. This CDR3 reads CASSLLDGGVHF. Written as DNA, the CDR3 is TGTGCCAGCAGTTTATTAGACGGAGGGGTCCACTTT. This chain uses TRBV28 with TRBJ1-6, with D perhaps TRBD1 (5 bases). Germline V gene data show CDR1 as MDHEN and CDR2 as SYDVKM. V lost 1 base and J 17 bases, leaving 12 bases between the germline ends. The CDR3 has 12 residues.

J is TRBJ1-3 and V is TRBV6-5, with D hard to call. The V end lost 6 bases, the J end lost 1 base, and 10 bases lay between the germline ends. The V gene's germline CDR1 is MNHEY and CDR2 SVGAGI. This CDR3 is built from 14 residues. CDR3 sequence reads: CASRRTESGNTIYF. For the CDR3, the DNA is TGTGCCAGCAGAAGGACGGAGTCTGGAAACACCATATATTTT.

The chain employs TRBV6-6 and TRBJ2-4; D gene unclear. V gave up 5 bases and J gave up 3 bases, with 14 bases separating them. The CDR3 is 15 residues long. Germline CDR1 is MNHNY and CDR2 is SVGAGI (reference sequence). CDR3 amino acids: CASSQPWGGKNIQYF. CDR3 coding DNA: TGTGCCAGCAGTCAGCCTTGGGGTGGCAAAAACATTCAGTACTTC.

This clonotype was seen a few times. The V call is TRBV6-2 or TRBV6-3, the J call TRBJ2-7, with 9 bases lining up with TRBD2. The length of the CDR3 is 15 residues. Germline loops: CDR1 MNHEY, CDR2 SVGEGT. J was trimmed by 3 bases and V by 7 bases; bases with no gene match: 10. The CDR3 reads CASKQPGLAVYEQYF. In DNA form, the CDR3 reads TGTGCCAGCAAACAGCCGGGACTAGCCGTCTACGAGCAGTACTTC.

This CDR3 is CASSYETGAFYGYTF. DNA of the CDR3: TGTGCCAGCAGTTACGAGACAGGCGCGTTTTATGGCTACACCTTC. The rearrangement links TRBV6-5 to TRBJ1-2, with a tentative D call TRBD1 (6 bases). CDR3 length equals 15 residues. V shed 2 bases and J shed 5 bases, with 15 bases lying between them. Germline lookup yields CDR1 MNHEY and CDR2 SVGAGI.

The CDR3 coding sequence is TGCAGTGCTCTCGGACACATCGGAAACACCATATATTTT. Residues: CSALGHIGNTIYF. The rearrangement joins TRBV20-1 to TRBJ1-3, with D perhaps TRBD1 (5 bases). V was clipped by 5 bases and J by 4 bases, with 12 bases between them. The CDR3 consists of 13 residues. Germline V CDR1 and CDR2: DFQATT, SNEGSKA (reference sequence).

The V gene is TRBV12-3 or TRBV12-4, the J gene TRBJ2-5, with 7 positions matching TRBD2. The CDR3 extends over 12 amino acids. Unmatched junction bases numbered 2, after V lost 3 bases and J lost 7 bases. The CDR3 is CASSFSGGTQYF. In nucleotides, the CDR3 is TGTGCCAGCAGTTTTTCGGGGGGGACCCAGTACTTC.

In its sample, this clonotype was seen many times. The chain recombines TRBV7-2 with TRBJ2-4, with D possibly matching TRBD1 (5 bases). CDR1 is SGHTA, CDR2 FQGNSA, per germline. Trimming stripped 1 base from V and 9 bases from J, with 10 bases between. The CDR3 totals 13 residues. The CDR3 DNA follows: TGTGCCAGCAGCTTAGACAGGCTTGCCATTCAGTACTTC. Its translation is CASSLDRLAIQYF. The full variable domain, its missing parts supplied by reference TRBV7-2 and TRBJ2-4, is GAGVSQSPSNKVTEKGKDVELRCDPISGHTALYWYRQSLGQGLEFLIYFQGNSAPDKSGLPSDRFSAERTGGSVSTLTIQRTQQEDSAVYLCASSLDRLAIQYFGAGTRLSVL.

This clonotype was detected many times. The chain links TRBV19 to TRBJ1-6; no clear D. The CDR3 sequence is 15 residues long. Germline lookup yields CDR1 LNHDA and CDR2 SQIVND (reference sequence). V was shortened by 7 bases and J by 5 bases, with 15 bases between the two germline ends. The CDR3 bases are TGTGCCAGTACCGTCGGGCCTTACGATAATTCACCCCTCCACTTT. Its protein product is CASTVGPYDNSPLHF.

The table lists this clonotype with a few counts. J is TRBJ2-5 and V is TRBV7-9; D is unclear. The CDR3 runs to 14 residues. The V gene's germline CDR1 is SEHNR and CDR2 FQNEAQ (reference sequence). The V and J ends lost 2 bases and 1 base respectively, with 8 bases between them. The CDR3 spells CASSLTQTQETQYF. CDR3 DNA sequence: TGTGCCAGCAGCTTAACCCAGACCCAAGAGACCCAGTACTTC. Drawing the rest from reference TRBV7-9 and TRBJ2-5, the complete variable domain is DTGVSQNPRHKITKRGQNVTFRCDPISEHNRLYWYRQTLGQGPEFLTYFQNEAQLEKSRLLSDRFSAERPKGSFSTLEIQRTEQGDSAMYLCASSLTQTQETQYFGPGTRLLVL.

This clonotype was seen many times. The V and J genes are TRBV6-2 or TRBV6-3 and TRBJ2-3; 9 bases are shared with TRBD2. The V gene's germline CDR1 is MNHEY and CDR2 SVGEGT. This CDR3 contains 18 residues. V lost 6 bases to trimming and J lost 2 bases; unmatched junction nucleotides: 15. The CDR3 reads CASRTRPGTSFDTDTQYF. The DNA for the CDR3 is TGTGCCAGCAGAACTCGCCCCGGGACTAGCTTTGACACAGATACGCAGTATTTT.

This clonotype appeared a few times. The V call is TRBV29-1, the J call TRBJ2-3; no definite D call. The V gene's germline CDR1 is SQVTM and CDR2 ANQGSEA. The CDR3 covers 13 residues. The V end lost 3 bases, the J end lost 2 bases, and 9 bases lay between the germline ends. The CDR3 here is CSVDGGVTDTQYF. The CDR3 nucleotides read TGCAGCGTTGATGGCGGAGTCACAGATACGCAGTATTTT.

In its sample, this clonotype was seen many times. The rearrangement uses TRBV7-2 and TRBJ2-7; the match to TRBD2 covers 12 bases. The germline CDR1 and CDR2 sequences are SGHTA and FQGNSA. V shed 5 bases, J shed 7 bases, and the junction held 9 bases outside the gene matches. The CDR3 consists of 15 residues. For the CDR3, the DNA is TGTGCCAGCAGCCCGGGACTAGCGGGCGATGGGGAGCAGTACTTC. Translated, it gives CASSPGLAGDGEQYF.

The CDR3 is CASSPVGDQPQHF. CDR3 nucleotide sequence: TGTGCCAGCTCACCAGTGGGGGATCAGCCCCAGCATTTT. V gene TRBV18 combines with J gene TRBJ1-5, with D maybe TRBD1 (5 bases). This CDR3 comprises 13 residues. Germline-derived CDR1 and CDR2 are KGHSH and LQKENI. V was pared by 2 bases and J by 5 bases, with 7 bases between.

With respect to this clonotype: This may arise from a read error, as a much more abundant clone is one base away. The chain combines TRBV6-2 or TRBV6-3 with TRBJ2-7, with TRBD2 matching over 8 bases. The CDR3 runs 14 residues. Germline CDR1 reads MNHEY; CDR2 reads SVGEGT. V shed 5 bases, J shed 3 bases, and the junction held 6 bases outside the gene matches. The CDR3 here is CASSTSGRIYEQYF. The CDR3 nucleotides are TGTGCCAGCAGTACTAGCGGCCGTATCTACGAGCAGTACTTC.

The chain uses TRBV11-2 and TRBJ2-1; maybe TRBD1 (5 bases). This CDR3 is built from 15 residues. Germline V gene lookup returns CDR1 SGHAT and CDR2 FQNNGV. Trimming shortened V by 1 base and J by 1 base, and 8 bases separated the two germline ends. The CDR3, as DNA: TGTGCCAGCAGCTTAGGCAGGGTGTCCTACAATGAGCAGTTCTTC. Translation gives CASSLGRVSYNEQFF.